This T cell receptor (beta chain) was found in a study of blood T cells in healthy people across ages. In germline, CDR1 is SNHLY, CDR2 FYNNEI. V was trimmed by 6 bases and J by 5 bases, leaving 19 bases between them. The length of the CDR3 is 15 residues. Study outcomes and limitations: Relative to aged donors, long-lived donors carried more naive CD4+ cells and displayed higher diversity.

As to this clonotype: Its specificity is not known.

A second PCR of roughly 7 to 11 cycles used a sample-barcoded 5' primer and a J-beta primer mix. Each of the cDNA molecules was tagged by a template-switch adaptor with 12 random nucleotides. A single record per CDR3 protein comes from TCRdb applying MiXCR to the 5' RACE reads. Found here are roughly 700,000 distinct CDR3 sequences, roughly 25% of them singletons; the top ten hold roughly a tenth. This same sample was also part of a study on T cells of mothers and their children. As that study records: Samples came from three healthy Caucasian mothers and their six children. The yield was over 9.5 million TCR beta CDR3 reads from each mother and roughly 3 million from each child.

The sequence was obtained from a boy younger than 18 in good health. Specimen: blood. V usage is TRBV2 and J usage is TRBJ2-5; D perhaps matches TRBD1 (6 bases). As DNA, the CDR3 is TGTGCCAGCAGCACCGAAGGAACAGGGATGGAGACCCAGTACTTC. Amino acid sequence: CASSTEGTGMETQYF.